These 15 T cell receptor beta chains originate from one sample sequenced in a study of blood T cell repertoires in COVID-19. Libraries were prepared by immunoSEQ multiplex PCR; TCRdb keeps only in-frame clonotypes and omits some of them. The table records roughly 370,000 clones, about 83% of them present only once. Sequencing input: PBMCs or T cells enriched from blood (not recorded which). The receptors were gathered from a woman in her fifties or sixties who had recovered from COVID-19.

Note on this clone: A clone one base away is much larger, so this may be a read error. The same CDR3 is also encoded by other DNA sequences in this sample. J is TRBJ1-5 and V is TRBV6-5, with D unresolved. The CDR3 runs 12 residues. Germline CDR1 is MNHEY and CDR2 is SVGAGI. With 6 bases removed from V and 1 base from J, the gap between germline ends came to 4 bases. The CDR3, as DNA: TGTGCCAGCAGACAGAGCAATCAGCCCCAGCATTTT. It yields the protein CASRQSNQPQHF.

The genes are TRBV6-6 and TRBJ1-4, with D unclear. The CDR3 totals 15 residues. Germline V gene lookup returns CDR1 MNHNY and CDR2 SVGAGI (reference sequence). Deletions cut 2 bases from V and 2 bases from J, with 9 bases between. The CDR3: CASSYEGSTNEKLFF. The CDR3 DNA is TGTGCCAGCAGTTACGAGGGCTCGACTAATGAAAAACTGTTTTTT.

V gene TRBV29-1 combines with J gene TRBJ2-1; 11 bases are shared with TRBD1. V dropped 8 bases and J dropped 4; count of bases not matched to a gene: 7. The CDR3 loop spans 14 amino acids. Germline values: CDR1 SQVTM, CDR2 ANQGSEA. The CDR3 sequence is CSFKRDRGYNEQFF. CDR3 DNA: TGCAGCTTTAAACGGGACAGGGGGTACAATGAGCAGTTCTTC.

This clone was detected only once. CDR3 DNA sequence: TGTGCCGAAGGAGCTAACCTCTACGAGCAGTACTTC. It codes for CAEGANLYEQYF. The chain has TRBV6-6 and TRBJ2-7; D not certain. Trimming shortened V by 11 bases and J by 3 bases, and 14 bases separated the two germline ends. The CDR3 loop spans 12 amino acids. CDR1 is MNHNY and CDR2 is SVGAGI in the germline V gene (reference sequence).

The CDR3 sequence: CASNIRDSPDTQYF. The CDR3 bases are TGTGCCAGTAACATCCGGGACAGTCCAGATACGCAGTATTTT. The gene calls are TRBV19 and TRBJ2-3; TRBD1 matches 7 bases. This CDR3 contains 14 residues. The V gene's germline CDR1 is LNHDA and CDR2 SQIVND (reference sequence). Trimming cost V 7 bases and J 4 bases; bases outside gene matches: 8. Together with reference TRBV19 and TRBJ2-3, the CDR3 gives the full variable domain: DGGITQSPKYLFRKEGQNVTLSCEQNLNHDAMYWYRQDPGQGLRLIYYSQIVNDFQKGDIAEGYSVSREKKESFPLTVTSAQKNPTAFYLCASNIRDSPDTQYFGPGTRLTVL.

This chain links TRBV27 with TRBJ1-5; TRBD1 matches at 10 bases. V gave up 6 bases and J gave up 3 bases; unmatched junction bases: 8. Germline CDR1 is MNHEY and CDR2 is SMNVEV (reference sequence). This CDR3 is built from 16 residues. CDR3 in amino acids: CASSPGQGIPNQPQHF. The CDR3 DNA reads as TGTGCCAGCAGCCCGGGACAGGGGATTCCCAATCAGCCCCAGCATTTT.

Comment on this clone: This specimen includes other DNA sequences encoding the same CDR3. J is TRBJ1-1 and V is TRBV30; 7 positions match TRBD1. CDR3 size: 12 residues. CDR1 GTSNPN and CDR2 SVGIG come from the germline V gene (reference sequence). J was trimmed by 1 base and V by 4 bases; bases with no gene match: 0. The CDR3 nucleotides read TGTGCCTGGAACAGGGGGAACACTGAAGCTTTCTTT. It encodes CAWNRGNTEAFF.

This clone was recorded once. The CDR3 DNA reads as TGTGCCACCAGCAGAGATTTGGGGAGCGTGACGGGCTCCTACAATGAGCAGTTCTTC. Translating gives CATSRDLGSVTGSYNEQFF. The chain combines TRBV15 with TRBJ2-1; possibly TRBD2 for D (5 bases). The CDR3 contains 19 residues. Trimming stripped 0 bases from V and 0 bases from J, with 18 bases between. Germline V lookup: CDR1 LNHNV, CDR2 YYDKDF (reference sequence).

The chain has TRBV11-3 and TRBJ2-1; 15 nucleotides agree with TRBD2. This CDR3 region has 20 residues. Germline V gives CDR1 SGHNT, CDR2 YENEEA. J gave up 3 bases and V 5 bases, and 14 bases lay outside the gene matches. CDR3 sequence (DNA): TGTGCCAGCAGCCCAGGGACTAGCGGGGGGCCCCAATCCATCTACAATGAGCAGTTCTTC. Its protein product is CASSPGTSGGPQSIYNEQFF.

The V gene is TRBV4-1, the J gene TRBJ1-1, with 8 bases lining up with TRBD1. V shed 4 bases and J 4 bases; nucleotides not matched to a gene: 8. From germline, CDR1 is MGHRA and CDR2 YSYEKL. The CDR3 length is 15 residues. CDR3 nucleotides: TGCGCCAGCAGCCTCGACAGGGGAAGTAGCACTGAAGCTTTCTTT. Translation: CASSLDRGSSTEAFF.

The J gene is TRBJ1-4, the V gene TRBV7-8; unclear D gene. The CDR3 loop spans 16 amino acids. The germline V and J ends were trimmed by 3 bases and 1 base, with 12 bases remaining between them. Germline V CDR1 and CDR2: SGHVS, FQNEAQ. The DNA of the CDR3 is TGTGCCAGCAGCTTGGTTAGTGGGAGAACTAATGAAAAACTGTTTTTT. This codes for CASSLVSGRTNEKLFF.

The gene calls are TRBV3-1 (or the pseudogene TRBV3-2) and TRBJ1-3; D gene uncertain. CDR3 length: 15 amino acids. Germline CDR1 and CDR2: LGHDT and YNNKEL (reference sequence). The V end lost 4 bases, the J end lost 1 base, and 11 bases lay between the germline ends. Here the CDR3 DNA reads TGTGCCAGCAGCCGTACTTCAGGTTCTGGAAACACCATATATTTT. Its protein product is CASSRTSGSGNTIYF.

The V call is TRBV30, the J call TRBJ1-1; D possibly corresponds to TRBD1 (5 bases). CDR1 GTSNPN and CDR2 SVGIG come from the germline V gene (reference sequence). The germline V and J ends were trimmed by 0 bases and 6 bases, with 11 bases remaining between them. This CDR3 spans 13 amino acids. This chain's CDR3 is CAWSVSSGAEAFF. The DNA of the CDR3 is TGTGCCTGGAGTGTATCGTCGGGGGCTGAAGCTTTCTTT.

The chain has TRBV28 and TRBJ2-3; TRBD1 matches 7 bases. The V and J ends lost 8 bases and 1 base, in that order; junction bases with no gene match: 0. CDR1 MDHEN and CDR2 SYDVKM come from the germline V gene. The CDR3 extends over 12 amino acids. Here the CDR3 DNA reads TGTGCCAGCGGGACAGGCACAGATACGCAGTATTTT. Its protein is CASGTGTDTQYF.

This chain links TRBV19 with TRBJ1-1; D is ambiguous. CDR1 is LNHDA and CDR2 is SQIVND in the germline V gene (reference sequence). The CDR3 runs 15 residues. V lost 3 bases, J lost 5 bases, and 16 bases lay in between. The CDR3 nucleotides read TGTGCCAGTAGTATTAGCATTGGAGCGGGAACTGAAGCTTTCTTT. It codes for CASSISIGAGTEAFF.